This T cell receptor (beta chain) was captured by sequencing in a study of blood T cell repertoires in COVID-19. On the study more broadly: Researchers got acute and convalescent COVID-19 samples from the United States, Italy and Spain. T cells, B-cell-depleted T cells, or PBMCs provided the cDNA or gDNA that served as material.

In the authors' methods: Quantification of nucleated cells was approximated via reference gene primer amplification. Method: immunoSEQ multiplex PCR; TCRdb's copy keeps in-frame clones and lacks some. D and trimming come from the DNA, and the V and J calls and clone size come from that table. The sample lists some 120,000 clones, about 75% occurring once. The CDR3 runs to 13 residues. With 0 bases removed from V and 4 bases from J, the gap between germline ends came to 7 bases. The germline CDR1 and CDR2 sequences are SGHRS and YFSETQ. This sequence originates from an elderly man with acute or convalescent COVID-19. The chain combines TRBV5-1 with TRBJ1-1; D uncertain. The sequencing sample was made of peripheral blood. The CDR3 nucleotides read TGCGCCAGCAGCTTGGGAGCTACCACTGAAGCTTTCTTT. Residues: CASSLGATTEAFF.